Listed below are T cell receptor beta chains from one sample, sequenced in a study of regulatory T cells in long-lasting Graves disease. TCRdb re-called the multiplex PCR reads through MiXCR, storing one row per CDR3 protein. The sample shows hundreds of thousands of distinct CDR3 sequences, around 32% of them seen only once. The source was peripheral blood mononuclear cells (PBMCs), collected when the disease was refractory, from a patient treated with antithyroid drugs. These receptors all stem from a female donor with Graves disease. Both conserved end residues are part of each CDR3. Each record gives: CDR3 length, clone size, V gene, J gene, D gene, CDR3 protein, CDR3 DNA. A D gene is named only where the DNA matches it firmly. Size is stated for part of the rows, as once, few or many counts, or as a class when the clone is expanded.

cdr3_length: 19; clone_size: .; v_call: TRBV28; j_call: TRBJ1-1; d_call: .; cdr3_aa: CASSLPDALNIQGPTEAFF; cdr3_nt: TGTGCCAGCAGTTTACCCGACGCCCTCAATATCCAGGGGCCCACTGAAGCTTTCTTT
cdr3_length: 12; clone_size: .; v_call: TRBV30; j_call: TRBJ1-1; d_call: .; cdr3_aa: CAWRIGNTEAFF; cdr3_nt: TGTGCCTGGAGAATAGGGAACACTGAAGCTTTCTTT
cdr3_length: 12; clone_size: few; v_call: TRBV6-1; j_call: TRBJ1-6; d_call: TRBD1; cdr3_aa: CATGQGRSPLHF; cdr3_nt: TGTGCCACGGGACAGGGACGATCACCCCTCCACTTT
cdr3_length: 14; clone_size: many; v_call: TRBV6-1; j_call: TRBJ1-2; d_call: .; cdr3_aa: CASRDLGTFYGYTF; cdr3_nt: TGTGCCAGCAGGGACCTGGGAACCTTCTATGGCTACACCTTC
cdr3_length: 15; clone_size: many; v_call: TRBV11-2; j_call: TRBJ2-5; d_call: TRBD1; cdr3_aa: CASSEGQGARETQYF; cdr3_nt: TGTGCCAGCAGCGAAGGACAGGGGGCGCGGGAGACCCAGTACTTC
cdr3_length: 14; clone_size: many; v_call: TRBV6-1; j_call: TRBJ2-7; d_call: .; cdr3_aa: CASSPIGGRGEQYF; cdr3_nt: TGTGCCAGCAGTCCAATTGGGGGTCGGGGCGAGCAGTACTTC
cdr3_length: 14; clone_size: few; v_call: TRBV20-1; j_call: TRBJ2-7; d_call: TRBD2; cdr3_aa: CSASRAGGPYEQYF; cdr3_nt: TGCAGTGCTAGCCGAGCGGGAGGGCCCTACGAGCAGTACTTC
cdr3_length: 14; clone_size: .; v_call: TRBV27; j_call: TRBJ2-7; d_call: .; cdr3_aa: CASSYRTVGYEQYF; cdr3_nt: TGTGCCAGCAGTTACAGGACTGTCGGCTACGAGCAGTACTTC
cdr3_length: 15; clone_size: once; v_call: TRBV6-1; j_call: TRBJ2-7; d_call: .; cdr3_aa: CASSPQRSAAYEQYF; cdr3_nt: TGTGCCAGCAGTCCCCAGAGGTCCGCAGCTTACGAGCAGTACTTC
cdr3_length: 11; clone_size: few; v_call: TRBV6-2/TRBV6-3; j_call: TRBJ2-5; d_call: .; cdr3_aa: CATGGWETQYF; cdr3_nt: TGCGCTACTGGGGGGTGGGAGACCCAGTACTTC
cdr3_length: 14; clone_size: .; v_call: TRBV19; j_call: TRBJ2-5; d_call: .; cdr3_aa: CASNRDGGEETQYF; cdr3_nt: TGTGCCAGCAACCGGGACGGAGGGGAAGAGACCCAGTACTTC
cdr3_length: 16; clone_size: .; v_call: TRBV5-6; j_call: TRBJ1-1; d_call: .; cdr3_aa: CASNTGPGRMNTEAFF; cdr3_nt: TGTGCCAGCAACACCGGGCCAGGGAGAATGAACACTGAAGCTTTCTTT
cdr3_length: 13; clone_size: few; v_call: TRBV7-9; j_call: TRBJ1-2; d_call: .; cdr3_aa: CASSQSKHYGYTF; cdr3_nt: TGTGCCAGCAGCCAGTCAAAGCACTATGGCTACACCTTC
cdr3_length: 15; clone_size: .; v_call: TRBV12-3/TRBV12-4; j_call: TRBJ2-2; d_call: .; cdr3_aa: CASTPGLLNTGELFF; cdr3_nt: TGTGCCAGCACTCCGGGACTCTTGAACACCGGGGAGCTGTTTTTT
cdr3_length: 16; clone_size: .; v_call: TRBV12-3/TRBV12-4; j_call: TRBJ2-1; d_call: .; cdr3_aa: CASRGIRDRTYNEQFF; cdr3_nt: TGTGCCAGCAGGGGGATCCGGGACCGCACCTACAATGAGCAGTTCTTC
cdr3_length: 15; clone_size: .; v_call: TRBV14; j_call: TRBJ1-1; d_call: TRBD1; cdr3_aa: CASSHRTGGGGEAFF; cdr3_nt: TGTGCCAGCAGCCATCGGACAGGGGGCGGCGGTGAAGCTTTCTTT
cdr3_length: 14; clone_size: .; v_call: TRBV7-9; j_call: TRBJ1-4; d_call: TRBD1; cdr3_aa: CASTHPGQAEKLFF; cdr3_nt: TGTGCCAGCACCCATCCGGGACAGGCTGAAAAACTGTTTTTT
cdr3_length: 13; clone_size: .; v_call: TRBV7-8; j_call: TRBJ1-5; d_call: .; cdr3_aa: CASSQDPCQPQHF; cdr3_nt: TGTGCCAGCAGCCAGGACCCTTGTCAGCCCCAGCATTTT
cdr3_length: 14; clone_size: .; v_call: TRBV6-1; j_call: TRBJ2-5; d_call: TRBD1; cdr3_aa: CASSTTGGGQTQYF; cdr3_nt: TGTGCCAGCAGTACCACAGGGGGCGGGCAGACCCAATACTTC
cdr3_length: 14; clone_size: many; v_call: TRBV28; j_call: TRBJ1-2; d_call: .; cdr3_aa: CASSPLTVIYGYTF; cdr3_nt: TGTGCCAGCAGTCCACTAACAGTAATCTATGGCTACACCTTC
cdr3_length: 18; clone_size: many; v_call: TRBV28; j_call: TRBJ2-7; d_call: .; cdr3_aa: CASSLVIVGSAPRNEQYF; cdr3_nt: TGTGCCAGCAGTTTAGTTATAGTGGGCAGCGCCCCCAGGAACGAGCAGTACTTC
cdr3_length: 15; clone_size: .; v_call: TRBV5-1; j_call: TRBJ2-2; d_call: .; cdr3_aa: CASSLAFSDTGELFF; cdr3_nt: TGCGCCAGCAGCTTGGCTTTCAGCGACACCGGGGAGCTGTTTTTT
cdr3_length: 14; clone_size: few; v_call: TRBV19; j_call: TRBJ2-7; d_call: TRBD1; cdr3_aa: CASNPGTEIYEQYF; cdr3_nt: TGTGCCAGTAACCCCGGGACAGAGATCTACGAGCAGTACTTC
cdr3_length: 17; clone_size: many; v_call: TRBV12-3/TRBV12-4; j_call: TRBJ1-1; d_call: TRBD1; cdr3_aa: CASSQGQARLMNTEAFF; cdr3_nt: TGTGCCAGCAGCCAAGGACAGGCCCGCTTAATGAACACTGAAGCTTTCTTT
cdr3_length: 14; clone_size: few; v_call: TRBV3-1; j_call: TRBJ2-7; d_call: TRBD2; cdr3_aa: CASSTRLAGDVQYF; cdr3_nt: TGTGCCAGCAGCACGCGACTAGCGGGAGATGTGCAGTACTTC
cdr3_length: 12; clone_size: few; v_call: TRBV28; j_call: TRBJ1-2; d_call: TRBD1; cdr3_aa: CASSGTGFGYTF; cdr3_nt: TGTGCCAGCAGCGGGACAGGGTTCGGCTACACCTTC
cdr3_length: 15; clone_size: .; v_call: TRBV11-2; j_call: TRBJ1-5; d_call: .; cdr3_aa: CASSPGPGGDQPQHF; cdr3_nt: TGTGCCAGCAGCCCCGGCCCCGGGGGAGATCAGCCCCAGCATTTT
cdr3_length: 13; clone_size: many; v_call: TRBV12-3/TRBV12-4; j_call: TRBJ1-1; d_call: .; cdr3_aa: CASGFSANTEAFF; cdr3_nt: TGTGCCAGCGGTTTTAGTGCGAACACTGAAGCTTTCTTT
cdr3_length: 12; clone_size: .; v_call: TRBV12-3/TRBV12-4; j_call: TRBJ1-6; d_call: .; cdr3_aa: CASTLAGSPLHF; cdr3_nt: TGTGCCAGCACCCTAGCGGGTTCACCCCTCCACTTT
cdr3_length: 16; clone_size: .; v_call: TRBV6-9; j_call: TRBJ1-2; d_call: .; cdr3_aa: CASSLGGGGLNYGYTF; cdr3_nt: TGTGCCAGCAGTTTGGGGGGGGGGGGGCTCAACTATGGCTACACCTTC
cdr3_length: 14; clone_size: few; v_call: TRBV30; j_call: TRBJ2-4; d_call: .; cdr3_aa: CAWSDPAGGNIQYF; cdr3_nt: TGTGCCTGGAGCGACCCGGCAGGCGGTAACATTCAGTACTTC
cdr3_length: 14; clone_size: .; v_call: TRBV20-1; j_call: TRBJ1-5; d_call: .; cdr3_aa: CSASPQGSGQPQHF; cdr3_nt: TGCAGTGCTAGTCCCCAAGGTAGCGGTCAGCCCCAGCATTTT
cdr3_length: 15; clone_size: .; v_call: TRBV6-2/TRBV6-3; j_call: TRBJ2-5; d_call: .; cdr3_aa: CASSALTRGQETQYF; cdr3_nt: TGTGCCAGCAGTGCTCTTACTAGAGGCCAAGAGACCCAGTACTTC
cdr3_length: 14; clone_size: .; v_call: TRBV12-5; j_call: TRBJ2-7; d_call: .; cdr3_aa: CASGLTGLSYEQYF; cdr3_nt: TGTGCTAGTGGTTTGACAGGGTTGTCCTACGAGCAGTACTTC
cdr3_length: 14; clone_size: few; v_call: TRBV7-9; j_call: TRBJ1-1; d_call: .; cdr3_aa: CASSLRGLRTEAFF; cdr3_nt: TGTGCCAGCAGCTTAAGAGGGCTACGAACTGAAGCTTTCTTT
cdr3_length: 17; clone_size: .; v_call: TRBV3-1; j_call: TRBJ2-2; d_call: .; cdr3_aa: CASSQGLGGGLAGELFF; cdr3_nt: TGTGCCAGCAGCCAAGGTCTGGGCGGCGGGTTGGCCGGGGAGCTGTTTTTT
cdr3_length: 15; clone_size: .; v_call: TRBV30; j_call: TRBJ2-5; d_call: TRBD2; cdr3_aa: CAWSPTSGFGETQYF; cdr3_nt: TGTGCCTGGAGTCCGACTAGCGGGTTCGGAGAGACCCAGTACTTC
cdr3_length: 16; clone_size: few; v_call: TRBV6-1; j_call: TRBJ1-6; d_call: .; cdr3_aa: CASSGNENRRNSPLHF; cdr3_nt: TGTGCCAGCAGCGGCAACGAGAATAGGCGTAATTCACCCCTCCACTTT
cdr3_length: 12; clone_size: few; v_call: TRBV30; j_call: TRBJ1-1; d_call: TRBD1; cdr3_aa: CAWGIQGARAFF; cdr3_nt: TGTGCCTGGGGAATACAGGGGGCTCGAGCTTTCTTT
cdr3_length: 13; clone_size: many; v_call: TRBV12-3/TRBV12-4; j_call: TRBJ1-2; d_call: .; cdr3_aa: CATPMIRGYGYTF; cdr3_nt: TGTGCCACCCCAATGATCCGGGGCTATGGCTACACCTTC
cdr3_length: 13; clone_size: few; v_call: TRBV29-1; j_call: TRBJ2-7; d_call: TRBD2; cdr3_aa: CSVFSGKAYEQYF; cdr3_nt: TGCAGCGTTTTTAGCGGGAAGGCGTACGAGCAGTACTTC
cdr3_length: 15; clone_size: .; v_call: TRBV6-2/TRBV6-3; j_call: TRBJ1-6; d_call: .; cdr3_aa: CASSEAASDNSPLHF; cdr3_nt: TGTGCCAGCAGTGAAGCGGCGAGCGATAATTCACCCCTCCACTTT
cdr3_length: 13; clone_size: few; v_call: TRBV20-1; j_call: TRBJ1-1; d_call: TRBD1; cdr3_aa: CSAQTGVETEAFF; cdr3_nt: TGCAGTGCCCAGACAGGGGTGGAAACTGAAGCTTTCTTT
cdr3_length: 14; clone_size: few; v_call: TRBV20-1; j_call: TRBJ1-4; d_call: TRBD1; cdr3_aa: CSADRGTGAEKLFF; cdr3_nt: TGCAGTGCGGACAGGGGGACAGGGGCCGAAAAACTGTTTTTT
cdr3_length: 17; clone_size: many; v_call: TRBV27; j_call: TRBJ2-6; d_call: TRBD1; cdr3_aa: CASSPRQGALGANVLTF; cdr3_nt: TGTGCCAGCAGTCCGAGACAGGGGGCGCTTGGGGCCAACGTCCTGACTTTC
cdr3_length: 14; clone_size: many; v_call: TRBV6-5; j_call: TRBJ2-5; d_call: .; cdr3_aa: CASSYSVNQETQYF; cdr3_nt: TGTGCCAGCAGTTACTCGGTCAATCAAGAGACCCAGTACTTC
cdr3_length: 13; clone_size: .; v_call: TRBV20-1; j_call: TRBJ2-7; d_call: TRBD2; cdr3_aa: CSAGGGSTYEQYF; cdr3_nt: TGCAGTGCCGGGGGGGGATCCACCTACGAGCAGTACTTC
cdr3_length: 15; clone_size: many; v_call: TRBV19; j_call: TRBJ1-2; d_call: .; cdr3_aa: CASSTDRIDNYGYTF; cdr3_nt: TGTGCCAGTAGTACGGACAGAATTGATAACTATGGCTACACCTTC
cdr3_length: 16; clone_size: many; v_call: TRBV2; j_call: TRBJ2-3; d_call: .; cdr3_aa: CASSESGGIGTDTQYF; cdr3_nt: TGTGCCAGCAGTGAAAGTGGCGGGATAGGGACAGATACGCAGTATTTT